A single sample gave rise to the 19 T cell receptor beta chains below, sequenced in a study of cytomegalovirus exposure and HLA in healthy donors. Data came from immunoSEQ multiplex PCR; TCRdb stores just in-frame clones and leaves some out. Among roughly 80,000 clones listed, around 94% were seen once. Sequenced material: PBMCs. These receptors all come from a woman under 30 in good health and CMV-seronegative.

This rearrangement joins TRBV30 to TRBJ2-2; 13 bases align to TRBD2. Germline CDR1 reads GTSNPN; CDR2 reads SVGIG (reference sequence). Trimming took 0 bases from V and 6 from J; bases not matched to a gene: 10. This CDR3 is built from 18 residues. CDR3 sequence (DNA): TGTGCCTGGAGTGTACGAAGGACTAGCGGGAGTTGGGCCGGGGAGCTGTTTTTT. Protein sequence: CAWSVRRTSGSWAGELFF.

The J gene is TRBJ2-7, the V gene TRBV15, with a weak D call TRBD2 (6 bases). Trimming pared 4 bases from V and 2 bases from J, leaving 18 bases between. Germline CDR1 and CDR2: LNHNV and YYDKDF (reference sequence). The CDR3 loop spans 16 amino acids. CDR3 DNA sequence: TGTGCCACCAGCACGGACACTAGCCTTAGCCCCTACGAGCAGTACTTC. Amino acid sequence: CATSTDTSLSPYEQYF.

The CDR3: CASSFSEGYGYTF. The CDR3 DNA is TGTGCCAGCAGCTTCAGTGAGGGCTATGGCTACACCTTC. This rearrangement joins TRBV7-2 to TRBJ1-2; D gene uncertain. This CDR3 comprises 13 residues. V shed 3 bases and J shed 4 bases, with 9 bases lying between them. In germline, CDR1 is SGHTA, CDR2 FQGNSA.

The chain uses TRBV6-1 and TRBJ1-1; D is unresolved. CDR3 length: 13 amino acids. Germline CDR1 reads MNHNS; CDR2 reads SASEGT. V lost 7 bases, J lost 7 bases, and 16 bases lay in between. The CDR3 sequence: CASNRIEADEAFF. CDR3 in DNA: TGTGCCAGCAATAGAATAGAGGCAGATGAAGCTTTCTTT.

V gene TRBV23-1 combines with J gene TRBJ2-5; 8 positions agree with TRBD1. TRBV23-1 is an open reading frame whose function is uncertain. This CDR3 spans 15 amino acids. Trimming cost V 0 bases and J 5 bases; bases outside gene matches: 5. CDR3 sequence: CASSQSSGGRETQYF. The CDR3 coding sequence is TGCGCCAGCAGTCAATCGTCAGGGGGCCGCGAGACCCAGTACTTC.

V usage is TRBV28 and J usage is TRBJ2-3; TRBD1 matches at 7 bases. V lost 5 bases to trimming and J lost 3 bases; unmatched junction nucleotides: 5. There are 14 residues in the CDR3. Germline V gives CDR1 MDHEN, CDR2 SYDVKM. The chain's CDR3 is CASSATGPTDTQYF. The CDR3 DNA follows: TGTGCCAGCAGTGCGACAGGGCCGACAGATACGCAGTATTTT. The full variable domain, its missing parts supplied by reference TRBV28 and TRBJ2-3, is DVKVTQSSRYLVKRTGEKVFLECVQDMDHENMFWYRQDPGLGLRLIYFSYDVKMKEKGDIPEGYSVSREKKERFSLILESASTNQTSMYLCASSATGPTDTQYFGPGTRLTVL.

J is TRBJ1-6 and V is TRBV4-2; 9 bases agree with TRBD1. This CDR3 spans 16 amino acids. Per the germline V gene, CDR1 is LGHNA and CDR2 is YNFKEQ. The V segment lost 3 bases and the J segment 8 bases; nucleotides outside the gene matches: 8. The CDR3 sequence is CASSHVTGGKDSPLHF. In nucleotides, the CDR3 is TGTGCCAGCAGCCACGTCACAGGGGGCAAAGATTCACCCCTCCACTTT.

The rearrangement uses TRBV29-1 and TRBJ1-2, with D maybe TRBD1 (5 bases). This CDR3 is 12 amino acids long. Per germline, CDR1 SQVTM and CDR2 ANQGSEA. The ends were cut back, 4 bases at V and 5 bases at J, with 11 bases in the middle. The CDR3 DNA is TGCAGCGTTGGGGGGGGAGAATATGGCTACACCTTC. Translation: CSVGGGEYGYTF.

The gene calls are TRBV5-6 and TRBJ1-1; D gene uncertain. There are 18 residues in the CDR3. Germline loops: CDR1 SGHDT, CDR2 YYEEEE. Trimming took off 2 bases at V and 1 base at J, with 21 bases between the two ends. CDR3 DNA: TGTGCCAGCAGCTTACTAGGATCCCGATTCGGGAAGAACACTGAAGCTTTCTTT. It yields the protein CASSLLGSRFGKNTEAFF.

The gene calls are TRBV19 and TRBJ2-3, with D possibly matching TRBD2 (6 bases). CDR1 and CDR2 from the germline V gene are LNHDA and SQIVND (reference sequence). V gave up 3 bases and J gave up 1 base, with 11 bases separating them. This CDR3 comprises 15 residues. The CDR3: CASSMIGGGTDTQYF. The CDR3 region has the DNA TGTGCCAGTAGTATGATAGGCGGGGGCACAGATACGCAGTATTTT.

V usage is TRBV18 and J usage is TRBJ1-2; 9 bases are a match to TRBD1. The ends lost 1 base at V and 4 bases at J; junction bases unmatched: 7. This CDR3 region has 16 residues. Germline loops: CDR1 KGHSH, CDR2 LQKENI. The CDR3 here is CASSPLAGQGPYGYTF. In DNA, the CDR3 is TGTGCCAGCTCACCACTGGCAGGACAGGGGCCCTATGGCTACACCTTC.

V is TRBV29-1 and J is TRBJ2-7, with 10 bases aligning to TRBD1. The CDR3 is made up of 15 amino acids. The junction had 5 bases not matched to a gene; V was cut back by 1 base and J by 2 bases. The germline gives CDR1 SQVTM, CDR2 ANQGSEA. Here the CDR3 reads CSVEGGTGAPYEQYF. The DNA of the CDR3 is TGCAGCGTTGAAGGCGGGACAGGGGCCCCCTACGAGCAGTACTTC.

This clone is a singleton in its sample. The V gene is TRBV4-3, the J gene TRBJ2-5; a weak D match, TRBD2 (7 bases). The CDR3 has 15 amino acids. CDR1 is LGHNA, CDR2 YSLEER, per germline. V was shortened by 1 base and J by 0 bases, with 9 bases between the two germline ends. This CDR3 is CASSQGGGYQETQYF. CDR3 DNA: TGCGCCAGCAGCCAAGGGGGGGGCTACCAAGAGACCCAGTACTTC.

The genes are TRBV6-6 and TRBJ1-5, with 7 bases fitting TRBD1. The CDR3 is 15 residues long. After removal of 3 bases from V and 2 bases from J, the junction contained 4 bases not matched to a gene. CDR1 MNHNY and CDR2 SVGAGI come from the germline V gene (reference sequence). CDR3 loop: CASSYNRGGNQPQHF. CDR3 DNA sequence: TGTGCCAGCAGTTATAACAGGGGCGGCAATCAGCCCCAGCATTTT.

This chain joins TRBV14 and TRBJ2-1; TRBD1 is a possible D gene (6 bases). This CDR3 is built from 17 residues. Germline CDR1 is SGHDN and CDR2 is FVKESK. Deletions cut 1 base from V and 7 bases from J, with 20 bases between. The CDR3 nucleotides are TGTGCCAGCAGCCAAGTATCTTTCCGGGACACCGTGAATGAGCAGTTCTTC. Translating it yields CASSQVSFRDTVNEQFF.

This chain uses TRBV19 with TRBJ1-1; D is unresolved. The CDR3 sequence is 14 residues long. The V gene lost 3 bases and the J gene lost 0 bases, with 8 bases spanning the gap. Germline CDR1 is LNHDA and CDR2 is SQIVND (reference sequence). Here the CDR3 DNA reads TGTGCCAGTAGTATCCTGTTTCTGAACACTGAAGCTTTCTTT. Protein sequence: CASSILFLNTEAFF.

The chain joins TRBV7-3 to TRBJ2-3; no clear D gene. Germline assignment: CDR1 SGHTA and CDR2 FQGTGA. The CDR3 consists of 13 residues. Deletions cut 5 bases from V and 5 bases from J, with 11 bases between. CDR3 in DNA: TGTGCCAGCAGCCTAAGTCACGGAGATACGCAGTATTTT. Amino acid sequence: CASSLSHGDTQYF. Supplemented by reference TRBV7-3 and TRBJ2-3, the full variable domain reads GAGVSQTPSNKVTEKGKYVELRCDPISGHTALYWYRQSLGQGPEFLIYFQGTGAADDSGLPNDRFFAVRPEGSVSTLKIQRTERGDSAVYLCASSLSHGDTQYFGPGTRLTVL.

CDR3 region: CASSSRGSFSTDTQYF. CDR3 nucleotides: TGTGCCAGCAGCTCCCGAGGCTCGTTTAGCACAGATACGCAGTATTTT. This chain links TRBV7-6 with TRBJ2-3; no reliable D call. Looked up from germline, CDR1 is SGHVS and CDR2 is FNYEAQ. The CDR3 sequence is 16 residues long. Trimming shortened V by 4 bases and J by 0 bases, and 14 bases separated the two germline ends.

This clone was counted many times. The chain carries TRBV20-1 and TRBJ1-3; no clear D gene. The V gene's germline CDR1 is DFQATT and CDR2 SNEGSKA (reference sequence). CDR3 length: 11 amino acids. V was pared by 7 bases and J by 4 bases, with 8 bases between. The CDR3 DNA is TGCAGTGTAACACTAGGAAACACCATATATTTT. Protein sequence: CSVTLGNTIYF.